This T cell receptor (beta chain) was identified during a study of T cells in Graves' hyperthyroidism and ophthalmopathy. Study outcomes and limitations: A median 6.5 months before onset, the model predicted ophthalmopathy.

Patients aged 18 to 65 had newly diagnosed hyperthyroidism that had lasted under 2 months. Germline V lookup: CDR1 LNHNV, CDR2 YYDKDF (reference sequence). Trimming cost V 6 bases and J 6 bases; bases outside gene matches: 12. This CDR3 comprises 15 residues. Regarding this clonotype: Its cognate antigen is unknown.

Researchers amplified the TCR beta CDR3 regions from RNA transcripts. Carried out on the TCR CDR3, a first-round RT-PCR used the HTBI primer set. MiXCR, run by TCRdb on the multiplex PCR reads, gives a single entry per CDR3 protein. The table shows around 300,000 distinct CDR3 sequences, with under 30% occurring only once. Sequencing used blood. The chain couples TRBV15 to TRBJ1-2; 8 bases are a match to TRBD1. This TCR came from a man aged 40-55 years with Graves' hyperthyroidism that later progressed to Graves' ophthalmopathy. The CDR3 loop is CATSEGFRGRNGYTF. For the CDR3, the DNA is TGTGCCACCAGTGAAGGATTCAGGGGGCGCAATGGCTACACCTTC.